The 22 T cell receptor beta chains below were found in one sample sequenced in a study of blood T cell repertoires in COVID-19. Assay: immunoSEQ multiplex PCR; the TCRdb copy retains only in-frame clones and omits some. Seen here are roughly 110,000 clones, more than 80% observed once, and the top ten hold around 8%. Sequencing was carried out using peripheral blood. The receptors were sampled from a woman in her thirties or forties with acute or convalescent COVID-19.

V gene TRBV10-3 combines with J gene TRBJ2-1; D is perhaps TRBD1 (8 bases). The CDR3 is 13 residues long. Germline V gives CDR1 ENHRY, CDR2 SYGVKD. V lost 7 bases and J lost 9, with 16 bases in between. CDR3: CAINQQGEGEQFF. DNA of the CDR3: TGTGCCATCAACCAACAGGGGGAGGGTGAGCAGTTCTTC.

This clone has just one count. The V gene is TRBV30, the J gene TRBJ1-3; 8 bases fit TRBD1. The CDR3 loop spans 16 amino acids. Germline-derived CDR1 and CDR2 are GTSNPN and SVGIG (reference sequence). J was trimmed by 4 bases and V by 5 bases; bases with no gene match: 13. The DNA of the CDR3 is TGTGCCTGGTCAGGGGGCGCGGGGTTGAGAGGAAACACCATATATTTT. This encodes CAWSGGAGLRGNTIYF.

CDR3 DNA sequence: TGTGCCAGCAGTTTCACGCCGGGACTAGCGGCTGTATTCTCCTACAATGAGCAGTTCTTC. This gives the protein CASSFTPGLAAVFSYNEQFF. The J gene is TRBJ2-1, the V gene TRBV27; 11 nucleotides line up with TRBD2. Losses at the gene ends were 3 bases for V and 0 bases for J; bases not matched to a gene: 13. Germline V gene data show CDR1 as MNHEY and CDR2 as SMNVEV (reference sequence). CDR3 length: 20 amino acids.

The chain couples TRBV6-2 or TRBV6-3 to TRBJ2-6, with TRBD2 as a possible D gene (6 bases). This CDR3 has 15 amino acids. V lost 2 bases to trimming and J lost 2 bases, with 7 bases between them. Germline loops: CDR1 MNHEY, CDR2 SVGEGT. This CDR3 reads CASSYGGTGANVLTF. The CDR3 nucleotides read TGTGCCAGCAGTTACGGGGGGACTGGGGCCAACGTCCTGACTTTC.

This clone has just a few counts. The chain joins TRBV12-3 or TRBV12-4 to TRBJ1-1; D uncertain. V was shortened by 2 bases and J by 5 bases, with 6 bases between the two germline ends. CDR3 size: 12 residues. CDR3 protein: CASSLIITEAFF. For the CDR3, the DNA is TGTGCCAGCAGTTTAATTATAACTGAAGCTTTCTTT.

V usage is TRBV9 and J usage is TRBJ2-5; no reliable D call. Trimming pared 0 bases from V and 5 bases from J, leaving 11 bases between. Germline lookup yields CDR1 SGDLS and CDR2 YYNGEE. The CDR3 has 14 amino acids. The CDR3 region has the DNA TGTGCCAGCAGCGTAGCATTCAGGTCGGAGACCCAGTACTTC. Amino acids: CASSVAFRSETQYF.

This clone was seen a handful of times. V usage is TRBV11-2 and J usage is TRBJ1-3; D unresolved. The CDR3 sequence is 16 residues long. The V end was cut by 2 bases, the J end by 3 bases, with 14 bases between. Germline V gives CDR1 SGHAT, CDR2 FQNNGV. The CDR3 DNA follows: TGTGCCAGCAGCTTATACAGTGGAGGGCGTGGAAACACCATATATTTT. This sequence encodes CASSLYSGGRGNTIYF.

This clone was observed a single time. The V gene is TRBV24-1, the J gene TRBJ2-3; 9 positions agree with TRBD2. J gave up 1 base and V 1 base, and 2 bases lay outside the gene matches. Germline values: CDR1 KGHDR, CDR2 SFDVKD. The CDR3 spans 16 residues. CDR3 amino acids: CATSDFPSGGTDTQYF. CDR3 coding DNA: TGTGCCACCAGTGATTTCCCTAGCGGGGGCACAGATACGCAGTATTTT.

This clone was detected a few times. The chain joins TRBV15 to TRBJ1-5; 7 nucleotides line up with TRBD1. Per the germline V gene, CDR1 is LNHNV and CDR2 is YYDKDF (reference sequence). V shed 1 base and J 3 bases; nucleotides not matched to a gene: 6. The CDR3 contains 16 residues. The CDR3 spells CATSRAGGQNNQPQHF. The CDR3 bases are TGTGCCACCAGCAGAGCTGGGGGACAGAACAATCAGCCCCAGCATTTT.

V gene TRBV7-2 combines with J gene TRBJ1-2; weak D call: TRBD1 (6 bases). V gave up 5 bases and J gave up 8 bases, with 12 bases separating them. The CDR3 totals 12 residues. Germline V CDR1 and CDR2: SGHTA, FQGNSA. For the CDR3, the DNA is TGTGCCAGCAGCCCCACAGGGAGCGGCTACACCTTC. This translates into CASSPTGSGYTF.

The gene calls are TRBV7-2 and TRBJ2-5; 8 bases match TRBD2. From germline, CDR1 is SGHTA and CDR2 FQGNSA. The ends lost 7 bases at V and 2 bases at J; junction bases unmatched: 15. The CDR3 totals 17 residues. Here the CDR3 reads CASTPLPGGGHQETQYF. The CDR3 nucleotides read TGTGCCAGCACCCCCCTGCCGGGGGGGGGCCATCAAGAGACCCAGTACTTC.

This clone appeared a single time. V is TRBV19 and J is TRBJ2-7; 7 bases agree with TRBD1. Germline trimming cut 1 base from V and 0 bases from J; bases unmatched to any gene: 0. Germline lookup yields CDR1 LNHDA and CDR2 SQIVND (reference sequence). The CDR3 runs to 14 residues. The CDR3 protein is CASSIGDSSYEQYF. The DNA of the CDR3 is TGTGCCAGTAGTATAGGGGACAGCTCCTACGAGCAGTACTTC.

The genes are TRBV6-2 or TRBV6-3 and TRBJ2-3; 9 bases are shared with TRBD1. CDR3 length equals 15 residues. The germline gives CDR1 MNHEY, CDR2 SVGEGT. Unmatched junction bases numbered 9, after V lost 6 bases and J lost 5 bases. CDR3 amino acids: CASSITGGFGDTQYF. For the CDR3, the DNA is TGTGCCAGCAGCATAACAGGGGGCTTCGGAGATACGCAGTATTTT.

This rearrangement joins TRBV7-9 to TRBJ1-6; 10 bases align to TRBD1. This CDR3 is 15 amino acids long. V lost 5 bases to trimming and J lost 7 bases; unmatched junction nucleotides: 5. Germline CDR1 SEHNR, CDR2 FQNEAQ (reference sequence). This CDR3 reads CASSGDRGQNSPLHF. The CDR3 DNA follows: TGTGCCAGCAGCGGGGACAGGGGACAGAATTCACCCCTCCACTTT.

In this sample, this clone turned up a few times. J is TRBJ1-1 and V is TRBV6-5; D is unclear. The V gene lost 6 bases and the J gene lost 2 bases, with 10 bases spanning the gap. From germline, CDR1 is MNHEY and CDR2 SVGAGI. This CDR3 region has 13 residues. CDR3 sequence (DNA): TGTGCCAGCAGCCCGACGGGAAACACTGAAGCTTTCTTT. Translation: CASSPTGNTEAFF.

V is TRBV9 and J is TRBJ2-2, with D maybe TRBD1 (6 bases). There are 14 residues in the CDR3. Germline V CDR1 and CDR2: SGDLS, YYNGEE. The V and J ends lost 5 bases and 6 bases respectively, with 14 bases between them. Here the CDR3 DNA reads TGTGCCAGCAGGGACAGCAGTAATTCCGGGGAGCTGTTTTTT. It yields the protein CASRDSSNSGELFF.

This chain uses TRBV6-5 with TRBJ1-2; TRBD1 agrees at 9 bases. Germline-derived CDR1 and CDR2 are MNHEY and SVGAGI. CDR3 length: 14 residues. J gave up 7 bases and V 6 bases, and 9 bases lay outside the gene matches. CDR3 DNA: TGTGCCAGCAGGGCGACCACAGGGGGCGGTGGCTACACCTTC. Amino acids: CASRATTGGGGYTF.

This chain connects TRBV5-8 to TRBJ1-3; D gene unclear. The germline CDR1 and CDR2 sequences are SGHTS and YDEGEE. This CDR3 is built from 16 residues. Trimming shortened V by 2 bases and J by 2 bases, and 14 bases separated the two germline ends. DNA for the CDR3: TGTGCCAGCAGCTTTGCAGTAGCCCCCACTGGAAACACCATATATTTT. Its protein product is CASSFAVAPTGNTIYF.

This clone was seen more than once but under ten times. Written as DNA, the CDR3 is TGTGCCAGCAGCGTGACTAGTGTCTCCACCGGGGAGCTGTTTTTT. Translation gives CASSVTSVSTGELFF. The rearrangement uses TRBV9 and TRBJ2-2, with D possibly being TRBD2 (6 bases). Germline V gene lookup returns CDR1 SGDLS and CDR2 YYNGEE. The CDR3 runs to 15 residues. Trimming pared 2 bases from V and 4 bases from J, leaving 12 bases between.

J is TRBJ2-2 and V is TRBV29-1; D is undetermined. Looked up from germline, CDR1 is SQVTM and CDR2 is ANQGSEA. This CDR3 contains 13 residues. V gave up 3 bases and J gave up 3 bases, with 8 bases separating them. The CDR3: CSVDVADTGELFF. CDR3 nucleotide sequence: TGCAGCGTTGACGTGGCTGACACCGGGGAGCTGTTTTTT.

The CDR3 here is CASSLRAAGQAAYEQYF. Written as DNA, the CDR3 is TGTGCCAGCAGCTTAAGGGCCGCGGGACAGGCCGCTTATGAGCAGTACTTC. The genes are TRBV11-2 and TRBJ2-7, with 8 positions matching TRBD1. Germline CDR1 reads SGHAT; CDR2 reads FQNNGV. The J segment lost 7 bases and the V segment lost 2 bases, leaving 16 bases of the junction unmatched. The CDR3 runs to 17 residues. The entire variable domain, with the rest obtained from reference TRBV11-2 and TRBJ2-7, is as follows: EAGVAQSPRYKIIEKRQSVAFWCNPISGHATLYWYQQILGQGPKLLIQFQNNGVVDDSQLPKDRFSAERLKGVDSTLKIQPAKLEDSAVYLCASSLRAAGQAAYEQYFGPGTRLTVT.

The chain employs TRBV3-1 (or the pseudogene TRBV3-2) and TRBJ1-1; perhaps TRBD1 as D (5 bases). V lost 1 base to trimming and J lost 4 bases, with 10 bases between them. The CDR3 sequence is 14 residues long. Germline CDR1 LGHDT, CDR2 YNNKEL (reference sequence). CDR3 in amino acids: CASSQGGEGTEAFF. CDR3 bases: TGTGCCAGCAGCCAAGGAGGGGAGGGCACTGAAGCTTTCTTT.